This entry describes one T cell receptor (beta chain). There are 14 residues in the CDR3. V dropped 8 bases and J dropped 6 bases, with 17 bases sitting between them. Germline CDR1 is MNHEY and CDR2 is SVGEGT. This entry comes from a study of blood T cells in healthy people across ages. Primed by a sample-barcoded 5' primer and a J-beta primer mix, a second PCR proceeded for 7 to 11 cycles. TCRdb recomputed calls from the 5' RACE reads with MiXCR, one row per CDR3 protein. Here the sample spans 700,000 to 950,000 distinct CDR3 sequences, 58% being singletons. The genes are TRBV6-2 or TRBV6-3 and TRBJ2-1; tentative D call: TRBD2 (6 bases). Sequenced: blood. The sequence was collected from a young man in good health. The CDR3 nucleotides are TGTGCCAGCTCCCCACGGGGGTACGTCAATGAGCAGTTCTTC. It codes for CASSPRGYVNEQFF.